This T cell receptor (beta chain) appears in the sequencing data of a study of T cell responses to AZD1222 COVID-19 vaccine. The assay was immunoSEQ multiplex PCR, and TCRdb's table has in-frame clones only and misses some. The sample holds approximately 140,000 clones, 85% to 95% seen once. Points on this clone: Its antigen is still unknown.

Study-level findings and limits: Unmutated variant regions are reportedly targeted by nearly half of spike-specific TCRs.

There are 14 residues in the CDR3. V dropped 8 bases and J dropped 4 bases, with 15 bases sitting between them. Germline values: CDR1 MNHEY, CDR2 SVGAGI. This clonotype originated in an adult in good health. The input for sequencing was peripheral blood, taken on day 0 of AZD1222 vaccination. The rearrangement joins TRBV6-5 to TRBJ2-1, with D possibly matching TRBD1 (5 bases). CDR3 loop: CASPDIILYNEQFF. The CDR3 DNA reads TGTGCCAGCCCGGACATTATCCTATACAATGAGCAGTTCTTC.